One and the same sample provided the 19 T cell receptor beta chains below, sequenced in a study of blood T cell repertoires in COVID-19. Sequenced by immunoSEQ multiplex PCR; TCRdb stores in-frame clones only, minus some. The sample has over 200,000 clones; 70% to 90% are singletons. Sequencing input: peripheral blood. Receptors were obtained from a man aged 30-40 years with COVID-19, enrolled during active disease.

The V call is TRBV5-1, the J call TRBJ1-1, with D tentatively TRBD1 (5 bases). CDR1 and CDR2 from the germline V gene are SGHRS and YFSETQ. V lost 4 bases and J lost 4, with 11 bases in between. CDR3 length: 13 amino acids. The CDR3 reads CASSLDGGTEAFF. For the CDR3, the DNA is TGCGCCAGCAGCCTTGACGGGGGCACTGAAGCTTTCTTT.

This chain uses TRBV5-1 with TRBJ2-6, with D possibly matching TRBD1 (6 bases). Germline V gene data show CDR1 as SGHRS and CDR2 as YFSETQ. The CDR3 consists of 16 residues. V lost 4 bases, J lost 0 bases, and 11 bases lay in between. The DNA for the CDR3 is TGCGCCAGCAGCAAGGACAGAGGCTCTGGGGCCAACGTCCTGACTTTC. Its protein is CASSKDRGSGANVLTF.

The rearrangement links TRBV7-2 to TRBJ1-2; perhaps TRBD1 as D (5 bases). V lost 5 bases, J lost 5 bases, and 15 bases lay in between. In germline, CDR1 is SGHTA, CDR2 FQGNSA. The length of the CDR3 is 14 residues. This chain's CDR3 is CASSHRQTRYGYTF. CDR3 in DNA: TGTGCCAGCAGCCACCGACAGACCCGATATGGCTACACCTTC.

This chain uses TRBV13 with TRBJ1-1; unclear D gene. The CDR3 has 14 residues. Germline CDR1 is PRHDT and CDR2 is FYEKMQ (reference sequence). V was cut by 5 bases and J by 0 bases, with 10 bases left in between. The CDR3 region has the DNA TGTGCCAGCAGCAAAGACATCATGAACACTGAAGCTTTCTTT. Translation: CASSKDIMNTEAFF.

The chain uses TRBV6-5 and TRBJ1-5, with a tentative D call TRBD1 (5 bases). The CDR3 runs to 13 residues. The V gene lost 7 bases and the J gene lost 4 bases, with 11 bases spanning the gap. Germline loops: CDR1 MNHEY, CDR2 SVGAGI. The CDR3 here is CASIGVWNQPQHF. In DNA, the CDR3 is TGTGCCAGCATAGGGGTATGGAATCAGCCCCAGCATTTT.

The rearrangement links TRBV5-1 to TRBJ2-7; D is undetermined. Germline CDR1 SGHRS, CDR2 YFSETQ. V lost 1 base to trimming and J lost 4 bases, with 18 bases between them. CDR3 length: 16 residues. CDR3 sequence reads: CASSLPPSTSLYEQYF. CDR3 bases: TGCGCCAGCAGCTTGCCTCCTTCAACGAGTCTTTACGAGCAGTACTTC.

The rearrangement uses TRBV18 and TRBJ2-7, with D unclear. Germline V CDR1 and CDR2: KGHSH, LQKENI. The CDR3 runs to 13 residues. V was clipped by 3 bases and J by 5 bases, with 11 bases between them. CDR3 bases: TGTGCCAGCTCACCCCTAGAGGTCCACGAGCAGTACTTC. Amino acid sequence: CASSPLEVHEQYF.

The chain carries TRBV25-1 and TRBJ2-2; possible D gene TRBD1, 6 bases. Germline lookup yields CDR1 MGHDK and CDR2 SYGVNS. The CDR3 is 14 residues long. The germline V and J ends were trimmed by 7 bases and 7 bases, with 16 bases remaining between them. This CDR3 reads CASTGTIFSGELFF. The DNA for the CDR3 is TGTGCCAGCACAGGGACAATCTTTAGCGGGGAGCTGTTTTTT.

This clone has a single count. The chain employs TRBV25-1 and TRBJ1-1, with D possibly being TRBD1 (5 bases). This CDR3 has 14 residues. Germline CDR1 is MGHDK and CDR2 is SYGVNS. Deletions cut 1 base from V and 1 base from J, with 7 bases between. The CDR3 nucleotides read TGTGCCAGCAGTGAATTGGGGCGGAACACTGAAGCTTTCTTT. Its protein is CASSELGRNTEAFF.

The gene calls are TRBV2 and TRBJ1-5, with D possibly matching TRBD1 (5 bases). Deletions cut 2 bases from V and 0 bases from J, with 8 bases between. This CDR3 region has 15 residues. The germline gives CDR1 SNHLY, CDR2 FYNNEI. CDR3 in amino acids: CASSEQGNSNQPQHF. The CDR3, as DNA: TGTGCCAGCAGTGAACAGGGTAATAGCAATCAGCCCCAGCATTTT.

The rearrangement joins TRBV6-2 or TRBV6-3 to TRBJ2-1; a weak D match, TRBD2 (5 bases). The CDR3 consists of 17 residues. Per the germline V gene, CDR1 is MNHEY and CDR2 is SVGEGT. Trimming pared 0 bases from V and 4 bases from J, leaving 16 bases between. The CDR3 bases are TGTGCCAGCAGTTACTCGACTTTCGGGAAGGAGTACAATGAGCAGTTCTTC. It is translated as CASSYSTFGKEYNEQFF.

The chain has TRBV9 and TRBJ2-1; D remains ambiguous. V lost 4 bases to trimming and J lost 2 bases, with 13 bases between them. The CDR3 loop spans 15 amino acids. Looked up from germline, CDR1 is SGDLS and CDR2 is YYNGEE. CDR3 sequence: CASSLRFSAYNEQFF. The CDR3 DNA sequence: TGTGCCAGCAGCCTCCGGTTTAGTGCCTACAATGAGCAGTTCTTC. The full variable domain, in which reference TRBV9 and TRBJ2-1 provide the parts outside the CDR3, is DSGVTQTPKHLITATGQRVTLRCSPRSGDLSVYWYQQSLDQGLQFLIQYYNGEERAKGNILERFSAQQFPDLHSELNLSSLELGDSALYFCASSLRFSAYNEQFFGPGTRLTVL.

Regarding this clone: An end of the junction does not agree with germline; a read error may underlie this. The chain recombines TRBV20-1 with TRBJ1-6; D uncertain. CDR1 is DFQATT and CDR2 is SNEGSKA in the germline V gene (reference sequence). CDR3 size: 11 residues. In DNA form, the CDR3 reads TGCAGTGCTAGAGATCGAGGCCCGGAGGCCTTT. Translating it yields CSARDRGPEAF.

The chain joins TRBV19 to TRBJ1-4, with TRBD1 as a possible D gene (5 bases). CDR1 LNHDA and CDR2 SQIVND come from the germline V gene (reference sequence). The CDR3 extends over 16 amino acids. V dropped 3 bases and J dropped 7 bases, with 18 bases sitting between them. The CDR3 nucleotides are TGTGCCAGTAGTATCGAGGTTACAGGACAAGGTGAAAAACTGTTTTTT. It specifies CASSIEVTGQGEKLFF.

V and J are TRBV29-1 and TRBJ2-3; possibly TRBD2 for D (6 bases). Germline V gene lookup returns CDR1 SQVTM and CDR2 ANQGSEA. The V gene lost 5 bases and the J gene lost 2 bases, with 14 bases spanning the gap. CDR3 length: 14 amino acids. The CDR3 sequence is CSVRRDSFTDTQYF. The CDR3 DNA follows: TGCAGCGTTAGACGGGACTCCTTCACAGATACGCAGTATTTT.

The J gene is TRBJ1-2, the V gene TRBV18; 9 bases line up with TRBD1. Per germline, CDR1 KGHSH and CDR2 LQKENI. This CDR3 comprises 16 residues. V lost 3 bases and J lost 1; bases outside the gene matches: 6. Here the CDR3 DNA reads TGTGCCAGCTCACCCGTGGCGGGACAGGGTAACTATGGCTACACCTTC. Protein sequence: CASSPVAGQGNYGYTF.

The chain joins TRBV27 to TRBJ1-2, with a tentative D call TRBD1 (5 bases). The CDR3 is 14 amino acids. Looked up from germline, CDR1 is MNHEY and CDR2 is SMNVEV (reference sequence). V was cut by 2 bases and J by 4 bases, with 11 bases left in between. The CDR3 DNA is TGTGCCAGCAGTTTAGATGGGGGGGGCTATGGCTACACCTTC. It yields the protein CASSLDGGGYGYTF.

This chain connects TRBV5-1 to TRBJ2-5, with 7 bases that match TRBD1. The CDR3 is made up of 16 amino acids. J gave up 5 bases and V 5 bases, and 15 bases lay outside the gene matches. From germline, CDR1 is SGHRS and CDR2 YFSETQ. CDR3 loop: CASSALPDRRGETQYF. CDR3 sequence (DNA): TGCGCCAGCAGTGCATTGCCGGACAGGCGAGGGGAGACCCAGTACTTC. Drawing the rest from reference TRBV5-1 and TRBJ2-5, the complete variable domain is KAGVTQTPRYLIKTRGQQVTLSCSPISGHRSVSWYQQTPGQGLQFLFEYFSETQRNKGNFPGRFSGRQFSNSRSEMNVSTLELGDSALYLCASSALPDRRGETQYFGPGTRLLVL.

CDR3 loop: CASRRGVSSYNEQFF. The CDR3 DNA reads as TGTGCCAGCAGGCGCGGGGTGAGCTCCTACAATGAGCAGTTCTTC. The chain uses TRBV6-5 and TRBJ2-1; TRBD2 might be the D (6 bases). Per the germline V gene, CDR1 is MNHEY and CDR2 is SVGAGI. Between the trimmed V and J ends, which lost 6 bases and 0 bases, there was a span of 12 bases. The CDR3 has 15 residues.